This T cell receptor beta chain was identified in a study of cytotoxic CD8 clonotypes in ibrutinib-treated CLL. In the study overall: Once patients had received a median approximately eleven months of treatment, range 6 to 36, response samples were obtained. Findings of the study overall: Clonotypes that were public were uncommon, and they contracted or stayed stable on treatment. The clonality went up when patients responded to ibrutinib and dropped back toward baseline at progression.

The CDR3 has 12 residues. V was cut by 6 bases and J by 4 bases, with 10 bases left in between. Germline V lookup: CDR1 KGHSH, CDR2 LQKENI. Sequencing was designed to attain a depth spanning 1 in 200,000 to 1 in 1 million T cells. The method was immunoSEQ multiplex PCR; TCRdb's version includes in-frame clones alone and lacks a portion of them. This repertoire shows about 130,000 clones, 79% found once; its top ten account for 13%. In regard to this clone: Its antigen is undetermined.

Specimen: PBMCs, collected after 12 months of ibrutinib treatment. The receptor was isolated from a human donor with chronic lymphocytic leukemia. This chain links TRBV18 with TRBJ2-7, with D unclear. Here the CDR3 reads CASSPSVYEQYF. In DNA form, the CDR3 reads TGTGCCAGCTCCCCCAGTGTGTACGAGCAGTACTTC.